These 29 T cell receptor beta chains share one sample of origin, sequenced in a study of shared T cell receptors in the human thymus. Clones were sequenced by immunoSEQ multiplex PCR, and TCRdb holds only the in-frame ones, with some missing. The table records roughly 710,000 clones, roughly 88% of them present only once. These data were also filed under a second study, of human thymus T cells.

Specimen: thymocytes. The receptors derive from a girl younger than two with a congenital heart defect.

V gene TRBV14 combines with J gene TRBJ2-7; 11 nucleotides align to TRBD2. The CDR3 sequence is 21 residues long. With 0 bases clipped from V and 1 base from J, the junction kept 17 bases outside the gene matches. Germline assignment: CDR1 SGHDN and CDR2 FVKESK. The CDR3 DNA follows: TGTGCCAGCAGCCAAGATATCGCTGGGTCGCTAGCGGGGGGACCTTCCTACGAGCAGTACTTC. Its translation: CASSQDIAGSLAGGPSYEQYF.

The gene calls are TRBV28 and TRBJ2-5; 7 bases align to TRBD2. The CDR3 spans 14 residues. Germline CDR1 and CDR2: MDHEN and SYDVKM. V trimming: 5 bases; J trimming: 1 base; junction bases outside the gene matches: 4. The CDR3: CASSIWGGQETQYF. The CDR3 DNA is TGTGCCAGCAGTATCTGGGGGGGCCAAGAGACCCAGTACTTC.

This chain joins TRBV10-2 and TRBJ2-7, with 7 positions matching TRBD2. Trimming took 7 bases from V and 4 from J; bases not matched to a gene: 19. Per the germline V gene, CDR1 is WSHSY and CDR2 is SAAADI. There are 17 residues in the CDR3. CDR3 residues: CASIPGGGKLLGYEQYF. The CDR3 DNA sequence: TGCGCCAGCATTCCTGGGGGAGGGAAACTTTTGGGGTACGAGCAGTACTTC.

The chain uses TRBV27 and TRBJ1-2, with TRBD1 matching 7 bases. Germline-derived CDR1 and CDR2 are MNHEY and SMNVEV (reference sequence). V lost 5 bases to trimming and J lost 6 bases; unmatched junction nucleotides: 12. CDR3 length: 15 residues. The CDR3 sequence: CASSTIRTGDDGYTF. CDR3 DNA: TGTGCCAGCAGTACAATCCGGACAGGAGACGATGGCTACACCTTC.

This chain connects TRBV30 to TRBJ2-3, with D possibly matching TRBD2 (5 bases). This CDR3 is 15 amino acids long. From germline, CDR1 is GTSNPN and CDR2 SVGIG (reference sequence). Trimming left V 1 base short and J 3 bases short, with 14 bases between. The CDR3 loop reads CAWSATSLRTDTQYF. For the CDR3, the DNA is TGTGCCTGGAGTGCCACTAGTCTGAGGACAGATACGCAGTATTTT.

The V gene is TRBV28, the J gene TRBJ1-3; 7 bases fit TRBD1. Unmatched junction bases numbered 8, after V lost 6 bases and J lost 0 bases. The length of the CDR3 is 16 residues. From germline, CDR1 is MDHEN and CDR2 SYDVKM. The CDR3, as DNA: TGTGCCAGCAGACCACAGGGGCGATACTCTGGAAACACCATATATTTT. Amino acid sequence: CASRPQGRYSGNTIYF.

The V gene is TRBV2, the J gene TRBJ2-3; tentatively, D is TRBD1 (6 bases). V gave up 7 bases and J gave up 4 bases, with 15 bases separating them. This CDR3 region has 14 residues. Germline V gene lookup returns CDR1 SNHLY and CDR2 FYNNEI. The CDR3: CASTLQGVADTQYF. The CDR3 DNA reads TGTGCCAGCACATTACAGGGAGTCGCAGATACGCAGTATTTT.

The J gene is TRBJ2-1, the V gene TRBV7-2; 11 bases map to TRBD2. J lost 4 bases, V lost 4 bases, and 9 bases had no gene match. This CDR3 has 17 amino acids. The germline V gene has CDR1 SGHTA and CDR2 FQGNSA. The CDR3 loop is CASSSTETSGGYNEQFF. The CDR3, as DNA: TGTGCCAGCAGCTCTACCGAAACTAGCGGGGGATACAATGAGCAGTTCTTC.

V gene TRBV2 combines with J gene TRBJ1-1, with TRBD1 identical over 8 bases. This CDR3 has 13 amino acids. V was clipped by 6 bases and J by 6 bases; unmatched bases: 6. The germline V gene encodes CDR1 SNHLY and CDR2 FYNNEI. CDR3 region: CASRDWTGPEAFF. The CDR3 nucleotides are TGTGCCAGCAGGGACTGGACAGGGCCTGAAGCTTTCTTT.

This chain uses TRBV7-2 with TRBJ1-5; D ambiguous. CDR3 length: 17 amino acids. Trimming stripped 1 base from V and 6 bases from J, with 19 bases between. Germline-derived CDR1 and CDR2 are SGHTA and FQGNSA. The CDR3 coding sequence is TGTGCCAGCAGCTTAGTCGTCTTAAGGGTAGGAGGTCAGCCCCAGCATTTT. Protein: CASSLVVLRVGGQPQHF. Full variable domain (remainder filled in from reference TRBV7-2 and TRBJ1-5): GAGVSQSPSNKVTEKGKDVELRCDPISGHTALYWYRQSLGQGLEFLIYFQGNSAPDKSGLPSDRFSAERTGGSVSTLTIQRTQQEDSAVYLCASSLVVLRVGGQPQHFGDGTRLSIL.

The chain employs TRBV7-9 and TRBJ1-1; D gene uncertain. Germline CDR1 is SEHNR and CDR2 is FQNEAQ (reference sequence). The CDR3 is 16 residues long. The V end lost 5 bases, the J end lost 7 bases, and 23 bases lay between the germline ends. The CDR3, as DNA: TGTGCCAGCAGCATAAGACACCACACCCAAATAAATGAAGCTTTCTTT. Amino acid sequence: CASSIRHHTQINEAFF.

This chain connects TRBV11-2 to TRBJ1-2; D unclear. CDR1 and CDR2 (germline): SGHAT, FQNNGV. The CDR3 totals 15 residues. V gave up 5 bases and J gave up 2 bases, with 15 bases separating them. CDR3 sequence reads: CASSPPPATNYGYTF. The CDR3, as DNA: TGTGCCAGCAGCCCACCCCCAGCGACCAACTATGGCTACACCTTC.

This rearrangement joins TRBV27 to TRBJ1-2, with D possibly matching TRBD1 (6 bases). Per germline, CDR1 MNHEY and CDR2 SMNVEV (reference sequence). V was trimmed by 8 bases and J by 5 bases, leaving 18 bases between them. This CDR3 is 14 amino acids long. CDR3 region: CASQKVGQKYGYTF. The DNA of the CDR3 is TGTGCCAGCCAGAAAGTAGGACAGAAGTATGGCTACACCTTC.

This chain's CDR3 is CATSRAGTENYEQYF. The CDR3 bases are TGTGCCACCAGCAGAGCTGGGACAGAAAATTACGAGCAGTACTTC. This chain connects TRBV15 to TRBJ2-7; 7 nucleotides align to TRBD1. CDR1 is LNHNV, CDR2 YYDKDF, per germline (reference sequence). CDR3 length equals 15 residues. V was pared by 1 base and J by 4 bases, with 7 bases of the junction left unmatched.

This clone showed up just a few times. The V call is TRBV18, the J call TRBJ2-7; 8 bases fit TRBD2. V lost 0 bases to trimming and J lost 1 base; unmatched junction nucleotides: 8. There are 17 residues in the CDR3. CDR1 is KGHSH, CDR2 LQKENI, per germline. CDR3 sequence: CASSPPILRGESYEQYF. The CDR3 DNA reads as TGTGCCAGCTCACCACCGATTCTGCGGGGGGAATCCTACGAGCAGTACTTC.

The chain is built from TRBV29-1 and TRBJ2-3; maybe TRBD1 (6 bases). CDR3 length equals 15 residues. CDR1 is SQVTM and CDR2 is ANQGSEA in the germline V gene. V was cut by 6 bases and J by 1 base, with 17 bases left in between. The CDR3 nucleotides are TGCAGCGTCAAAACAGGGTTGGAGGGCACAGATACGCAGTATTTT. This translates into CSVKTGLEGTDTQYF.

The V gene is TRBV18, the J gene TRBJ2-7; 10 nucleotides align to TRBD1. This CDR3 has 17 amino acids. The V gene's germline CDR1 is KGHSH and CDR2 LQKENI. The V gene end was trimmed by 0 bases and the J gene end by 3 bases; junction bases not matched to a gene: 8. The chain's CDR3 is CASSPPTRQGANYEQYF. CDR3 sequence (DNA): TGTGCCAGCTCACCACCTACTAGACAGGGGGCAAACTACGAGCAGTACTTC.

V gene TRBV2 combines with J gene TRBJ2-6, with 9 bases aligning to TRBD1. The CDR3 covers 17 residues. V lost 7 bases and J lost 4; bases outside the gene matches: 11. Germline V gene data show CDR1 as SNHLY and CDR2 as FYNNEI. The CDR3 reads CASTGTGRPLGANVLTF. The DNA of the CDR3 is TGTGCCAGCACAGGGACAGGGAGGCCCTTGGGGGCCAACGTCCTGACTTTC.

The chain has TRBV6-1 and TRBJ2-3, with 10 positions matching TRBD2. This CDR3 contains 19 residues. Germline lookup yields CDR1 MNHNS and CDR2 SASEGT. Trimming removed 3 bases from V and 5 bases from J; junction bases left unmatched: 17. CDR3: CASSEGGSGGAREIDTQYF. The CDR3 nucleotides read TGTGCCAGCAGTGAGGGCGGAAGCGGGGGGGCCCGGGAGATAGATACGCAGTATTTT.

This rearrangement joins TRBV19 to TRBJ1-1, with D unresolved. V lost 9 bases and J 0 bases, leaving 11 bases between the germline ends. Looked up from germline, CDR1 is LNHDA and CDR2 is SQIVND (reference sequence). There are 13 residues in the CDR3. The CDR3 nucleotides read TGTGCCAGCACGAGGAACATGAACACTGAAGCTTTCTTT. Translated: CASTRNMNTEAFF.

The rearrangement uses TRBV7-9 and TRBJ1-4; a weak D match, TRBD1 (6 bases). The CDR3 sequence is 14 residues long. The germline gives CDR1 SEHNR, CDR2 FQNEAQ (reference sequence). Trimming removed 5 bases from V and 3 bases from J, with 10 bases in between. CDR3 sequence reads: CASSVGHPNEKLFF. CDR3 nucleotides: TGTGCCAGCAGCGTGGGACACCCTAATGAAAAACTGTTTTTT.

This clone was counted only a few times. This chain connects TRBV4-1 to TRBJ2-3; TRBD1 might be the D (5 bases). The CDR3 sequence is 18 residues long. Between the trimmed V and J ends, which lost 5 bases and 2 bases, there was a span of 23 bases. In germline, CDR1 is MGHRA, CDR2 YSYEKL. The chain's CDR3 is CASSTGRGWLWTTDTQYF. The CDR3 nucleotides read TGCGCCAGCAGCACAGGCCGTGGCTGGCTATGGACCACAGATACGCAGTATTTT.

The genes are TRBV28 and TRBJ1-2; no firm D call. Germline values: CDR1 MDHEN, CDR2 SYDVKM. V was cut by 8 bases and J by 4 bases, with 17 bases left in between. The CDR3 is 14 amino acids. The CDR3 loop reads CASRFPWRAYGYTF. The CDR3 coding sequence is TGTGCCAGCCGATTCCCGTGGAGGGCCTATGGCTACACCTTC.

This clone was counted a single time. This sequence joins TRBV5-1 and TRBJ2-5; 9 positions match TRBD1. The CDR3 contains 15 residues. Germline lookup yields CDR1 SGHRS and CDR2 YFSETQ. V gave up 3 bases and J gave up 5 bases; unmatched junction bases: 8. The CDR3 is CASSSGDREGETQYF. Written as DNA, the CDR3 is TGCGCCAGCAGCTCTGGGGACAGGGAAGGTGAGACCCAGTACTTC.

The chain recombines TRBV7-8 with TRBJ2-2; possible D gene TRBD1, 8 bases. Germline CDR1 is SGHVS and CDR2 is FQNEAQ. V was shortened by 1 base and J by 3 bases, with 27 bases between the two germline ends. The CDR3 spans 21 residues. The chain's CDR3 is CASSLGGGRQGFRDDTGELFF. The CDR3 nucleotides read TGTGCCAGCAGCTTAGGGGGGGGTAGACAGGGGTTCCGCGACGACACCGGGGAGCTGTTTTTT.

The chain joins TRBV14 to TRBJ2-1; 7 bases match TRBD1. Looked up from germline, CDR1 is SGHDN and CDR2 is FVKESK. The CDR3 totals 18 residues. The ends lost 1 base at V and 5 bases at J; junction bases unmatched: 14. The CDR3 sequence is CASSQGSAAQGSDNEQFF. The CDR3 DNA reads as TGTGCCAGCAGCCAAGGGAGCGCGGCACAGGGGTCGGACAATGAGCAGTTCTTC.

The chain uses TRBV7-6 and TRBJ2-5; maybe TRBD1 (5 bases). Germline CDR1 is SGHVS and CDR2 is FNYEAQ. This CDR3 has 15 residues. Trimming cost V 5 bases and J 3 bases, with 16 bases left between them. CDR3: CASSQSSGREETQYF. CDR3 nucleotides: TGTGCCAGCAGCCAGTCGTCAGGCAGGGAAGAGACCCAGTACTTC.

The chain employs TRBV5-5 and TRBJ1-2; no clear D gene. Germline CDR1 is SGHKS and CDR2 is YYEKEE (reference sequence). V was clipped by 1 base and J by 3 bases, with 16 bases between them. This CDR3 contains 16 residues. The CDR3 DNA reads TGTGCCAGCAGCTTGTTAAGAGGGTTGAAGGACTATGGCTACACCTTC. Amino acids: CASSLLRGLKDYGYTF.

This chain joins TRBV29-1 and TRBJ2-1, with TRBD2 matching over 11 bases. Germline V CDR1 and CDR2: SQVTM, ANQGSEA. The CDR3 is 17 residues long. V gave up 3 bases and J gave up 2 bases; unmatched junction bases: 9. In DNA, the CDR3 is TGCAGCGTTGAGAGGGGTAGCGGGGGGGACACCTACAATGAGCAGTTCTTC. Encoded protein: CSVERGSGGDTYNEQFF.